The source of this T cell receptor (beta chain) is a study of blood T cell repertoires in COVID-19 (dated by TCRdb to 2018 to 2020). Background for the entire study: Collaborator samples came from the United States, Italy and Spain and covered acute and convalescent phases of COVID-19. The material from the prospective study consisted of cDNA or gDNA derived from T cells, B-cell-depleted T cells, or PBMCs. The dataset comprised deeply sampled blood TCRbeta repertoires from subjects exposed to, actively infected with, or recovered from COVID-19. The repertoires were released in a freely available public database meant as a resource for research on the immune response to SARS-CoV-2. Samples came from the ongoing ImmuneRACE study (first 160 participants) plus 1,254 subjects from 6 global collaborators. Sample metadata almost always included a de-identified subject ID, COVID-19 status, age in years and sex. HLA class I and class II types, where available, came from metadata supplied by the sample provider rather than from assay-based typing.

From the cysteine up to the phenylalanine, the CDR3 has a length of 12 residues. The DNA shown is the 36-base CDR3, in frame from base 1. V is pared back by 2 bases and J by 9 bases, with 10 bases lying between the germline termini. In the germline V gene, CDR1 corresponds to KGHSH and CDR2 to LQKENI. What the study reported, not specific to this receptor: The quantity of clinical and demographic metadata differed by source and by participant and was supplied without curation.

TCRbeta CDR3 regions were amplified from genomic DNA by means of the immunoSEQ Assay, a bias-controlled multiplex PCR. Under the source paper's analysis protocol: Nucleated cell counts per sample were estimated from amplification of reference gene primers within the assay. To quantify the absolute abundance of each unique TCRbeta CDR3 rearrangement, sequence reads were collapsed and filtered. For each sample, productive Simpson clonality was calculated by taking the square root of Simpson's diversity index across productive rearrangements. Sourced from immuneACCESS, this table was stored by TCRdb with only in-frame sequences that have V and J called. A share of the clones is absent; for the studies checked, an unresolved V gene accounts for under half, and the remainder has no known explanation. V and J calls and clone size are copied from that table; D and trimming were computed from the DNA. This sample is represented by about 110,000 clones; 88% of them were singletons. The leading ten clones occupy 2% to 3% of the sample.

Whole blood was collected in K2EDTA tubes by collaborating institutions according to the institutions' own protocols. For TCRbeta analysis, collaborators shipped samples as frozen whole blood, isolated PBMCs, or DNA extracted from either of those sample types. Remarks on this clone: It has no known antigen specificity. Base-call qualities are not available, and no considerably larger clone is one nucleotide away.

The source of this sequence is a human donor in a cohort sampled during active COVID-19. Input material: peripheral blood. Recombination joined TRBV18 with TRBJ2-5; the D gene identity is not certain. The CDR3 region reads CASSPGPLAQYF. The bases are TGTGCCAGCTCACCAGGGCCCCTGGCCCAGTACTTC.